Each of the 29 T cell receptor beta chains below was sequenced from the same sample in a study of monozygotic twins with inflammatory bowel disease. From its re-call of the 5' RACE reads, TCRdb lists each CDR3 protein once, without DNA. This sample's table has tens of thousands of distinct CDR3 sequences. The sample was blood. These receptors were obtained from a human donor with ulcerative colitis or Crohn's disease, or a healthy co-twin of an affected twin (not recorded which).

The chain employs TRBV7-8 and TRBJ1-6; the TCRdb call, TRBD1, lacks DNA for checking. The CDR3 runs 13 residues. CDR1 is SGHVS and CDR2 is FQNEAQ in the germline V gene. CDR3 in amino acids: CASSLNMGSPLHF.

The J gene is TRBJ2-5, the V gene TRBV6-2 or TRBV6-3; TCRdb outputs TRBD1, but without DNA this stays unchecked. This CDR3 comprises 13 residues. CDR1 is MNHEY, CDR2 SVGEGT, per germline. The CDR3 protein is CASGGRPEETQYF.

This chain uses TRBV6-2 or TRBV6-3 with TRBJ1-6. This CDR3 has 14 amino acids. The germline CDR1 and CDR2 sequences are MNHEY and SVGEGT. CDR3: CASSYDRNNSPLHF.

The V gene is TRBV30, the J gene TRBJ2-7; TCRdb reports TRBD2, a call that lacks DNA to check it against. Germline CDR1 reads GTSNPN; CDR2 reads SVGIG (reference sequence). This CDR3 is 14 amino acids long. The CDR3 loop is CAWSKSGGGYEQYF.

The V and J genes are TRBV20-1 and TRBJ1-3; without DNA, the TCRdb call of TRBD1 cannot be checked. Germline assignment: CDR1 DFQATT and CDR2 SNEGSKA (reference sequence). This CDR3 spans 16 amino acids. The CDR3 loop is CSARAVDRGRRNTIYF.

V is TRBV4-1 and J is TRBJ2-4; without DNA, the TCRdb call of TRBD2 cannot be checked. The CDR3 contains 16 residues. Germline V gene sequence: CDR1 MGHRA, CDR2 YSYEKL. CDR3 loop: CASSQEEAGLKNIQYF.

The rearrangement joins TRBV7-8 to TRBJ2-7; TCRdb gives TRBD2 as the D gene, but with no DNA this cannot be confirmed. The germline V gene has CDR1 SGHVS and CDR2 FQNEAQ. The CDR3 consists of 16 residues. This CDR3 is CASSLLREGHPYEQYF.

V usage is TRBV18 and J usage is TRBJ2-7; the D call of TRBD1 rests on TCRdb alone, since no DNA is present to check it. The CDR3 covers 13 residues. Germline values: CDR1 KGHSH, CDR2 LQKENI. The CDR3 sequence: CASSPAGEPGQYF.

This chain connects TRBV28 to TRBJ1-6; the D gene TCRdb calls, TRBD1, cannot be checked with no DNA. The CDR3 spans 13 residues. CDR1 and CDR2 (germline): MDHEN, SYDVKM. The CDR3 sequence is CAGRQGAHSPLHF.

The chain uses TRBV20-1 and TRBJ1-1; with no DNA, the TCRdb D assignment of TRBD1 cannot be verified. CDR3 length: 13 residues. The germline CDR1 and CDR2 sequences are DFQATT and SNEGSKA (reference sequence). The chain's CDR3 is CSARAGGDTEAFF.

The chain joins TRBV5-1 to TRBJ2-7; without DNA, the TCRdb call of TRBD1 cannot be checked. From germline, CDR1 is SGHRS and CDR2 YFSETQ. The CDR3 is 14 residues long. The CDR3 loop reads CASSLADRTYEQYF.

The rearrangement uses TRBV7-3 and TRBJ2-1; with no DNA, the TCRdb D assignment of TRBD1 cannot be verified. The CDR3 covers 14 residues. Germline CDR1 is SGHTA and CDR2 is FQGTGA. The CDR3 protein is CASSPQRASNEQFF.

The chain links TRBV5-1 to TRBJ2-5. CDR3 length equals 13 residues. Germline values: CDR1 SGHRS, CDR2 YFSETQ. The CDR3 region is CASSLARRETQYF.

The CDR3 reads CASSPVGNTEAFF. The chain has TRBV18 and TRBJ1-1. Germline V gives CDR1 KGHSH, CDR2 LQKENI. The CDR3 runs to 13 residues.

CDR3 amino acids: CASSSRQEGDTQYF. The gene calls are TRBV5-4 and TRBJ2-3; the TCRdb call, TRBD1, lacks DNA for checking. The germline V gene has CDR1 SGHNT and CDR2 YYREEE (reference sequence). CDR3 size: 14 residues.

This chain links TRBV9 with TRBJ1-5. CDR1 and CDR2 (germline): SGDLS, YYNGEE. The CDR3 length is 15 residues. The CDR3 loop reads CASSTLDDSNQPQHF.

The gene calls are TRBV19 and TRBJ1-2; there is no DNA to check the TCRdb D call of TRBD1. CDR3 size: 15 residues. Germline-derived CDR1 and CDR2 are LNHDA and SQIVND (reference sequence). CDR3 region: CASSSVRTQDYGYTF.

The chain combines TRBV5-1 with TRBJ1-1; TCRdb designates TRBD1, a call that cannot be tested without DNA. The CDR3 covers 17 residues. Germline V gene lookup returns CDR1 SGHRS and CDR2 YFSETQ. The chain's CDR3 is CASSLTGSRTKRAEAFF.

The chain has TRBV28 and TRBJ2-7; with no DNA, the TCRdb D assignment of TRBD1 cannot be verified. Germline V gives CDR1 MDHEN, CDR2 SYDVKM. The CDR3 has 15 amino acids. The CDR3 region is CASTPLGQGDYEQYF. Full variable domain (outside the CDR3, taken from reference TRBV28 and TRBJ2-7): DVKVTQSSRYLVKRTGEKVFLECVQDMDHENMFWYRQDPGLGLRLIYFSYDVKMKEKGDIPEGYSVSREKKERFSLILESASTNQTSMYLCASTPLGQGDYEQYFGPGTRLTVT.

The V gene is TRBV7-9, the J gene TRBJ1-4; TCRdb's D call of TRBD1 is untestable without DNA. CDR1 and CDR2 from the germline V gene are SEHNR and FQNEAQ (reference sequence). The CDR3 runs 14 residues. This chain's CDR3 is CASSKGQANEKLFF.

The chain joins TRBV7-9 to TRBJ1-5; without DNA, the TCRdb call of TRBD1 cannot be checked. The length of the CDR3 is 14 residues. Germline loops: CDR1 SEHNR, CDR2 FQNEAQ (reference sequence). The CDR3 protein is CASSDGGGNQPQHF.

The rearrangement links TRBV12-5 to TRBJ2-5. The CDR3 spans 13 residues. Germline V lookup: CDR1 LGHNT, CDR2 FRNRAP. CDR3: CASGLDPQETQYF.

V gene TRBV28 combines with J gene TRBJ2-7. The germline V gene has CDR1 MDHEN and CDR2 SYDVKM. The CDR3 spans 12 residues. CDR3 region: CASSPDRREQYF.

The chain employs TRBV7-6 and TRBJ1-1. The length of the CDR3 is 13 residues. Germline V lookup: CDR1 SGHVS, CDR2 FNYEAQ. The CDR3 protein is CASSLRSYTEAFF.

V and J are TRBV28 and TRBJ1-6; TCRdb lists TRBD1, though no DNA is available to test this call. The germline gives CDR1 MDHEN, CDR2 SYDVKM. CDR3 length: 15 amino acids. This chain's CDR3 is CASSPGQSANSPLHF.

This chain joins TRBV25-1 and TRBJ1-1; TCRdb proposes TRBD1, but this gene call is untestable without DNA. The CDR3 consists of 15 residues. Germline CDR1 and CDR2: MGHDK and SYGVNS. The CDR3 loop is CASSETGRLNTEAFF.

The chain couples TRBV21-1 to TRBJ2-5; the TCRdb D gene call, TRBD2, has no DNA to confirm it. TRBV21-1 is an annotated pseudogene. This CDR3 is built from 14 residues. The CDR3 spells CASSIPGLEETQYF.

The rearrangement joins TRBV11-2 to TRBJ2-7; the D call from TCRdb, TRBD1, cannot be confirmed without DNA. The CDR3 is 15 amino acids. Germline V lookup: CDR1 SGHAT, CDR2 FQNNGV. The CDR3 here is CASSLYGNLGDEQYF.

CDR3 region: CASSPPTGTGELFF. The V gene is TRBV18, the J gene TRBJ2-2. CDR1 KGHSH and CDR2 LQKENI come from the germline V gene. The CDR3 is made up of 14 amino acids.